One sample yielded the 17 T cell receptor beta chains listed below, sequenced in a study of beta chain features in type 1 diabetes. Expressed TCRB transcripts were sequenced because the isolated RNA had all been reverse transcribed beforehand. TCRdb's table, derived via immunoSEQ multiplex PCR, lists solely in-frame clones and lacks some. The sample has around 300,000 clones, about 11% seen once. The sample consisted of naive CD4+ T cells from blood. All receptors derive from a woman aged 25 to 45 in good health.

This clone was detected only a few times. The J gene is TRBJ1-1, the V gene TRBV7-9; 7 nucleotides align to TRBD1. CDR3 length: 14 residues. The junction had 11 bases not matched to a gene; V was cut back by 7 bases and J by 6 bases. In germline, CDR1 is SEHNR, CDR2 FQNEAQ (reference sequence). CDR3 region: CASNSRGREAEAFF. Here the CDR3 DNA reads TGTGCCAGCAACAGTAGGGGGCGAGAAGCTGAAGCTTTCTTT.

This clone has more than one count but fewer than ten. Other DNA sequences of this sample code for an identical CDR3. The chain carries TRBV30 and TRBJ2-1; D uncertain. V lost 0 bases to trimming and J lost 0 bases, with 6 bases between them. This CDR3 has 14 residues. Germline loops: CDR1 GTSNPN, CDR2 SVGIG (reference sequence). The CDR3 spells CAWSVSSSYNEQFF. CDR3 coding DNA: TGTGCCTGGAGTGTATCTAGCTCCTACAATGAGCAGTTCTTC. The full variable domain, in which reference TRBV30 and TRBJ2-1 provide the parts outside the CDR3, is SQTIHQWPATLVQPVGSPLSLECTVEGTSNPNLYWYRQAAGRGLQLLFYSVGIGQISSEVPQNLSASRPQDRQFILSSKKLLLSDSGFYLCAWSVSSSYNEQFFGPGTRLTVL.

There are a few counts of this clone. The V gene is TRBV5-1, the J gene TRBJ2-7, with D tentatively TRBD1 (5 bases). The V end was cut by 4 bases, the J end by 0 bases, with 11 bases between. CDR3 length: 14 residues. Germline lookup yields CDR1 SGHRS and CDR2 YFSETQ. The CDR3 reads CASSLQDGSYEQYF. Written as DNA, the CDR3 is TGCGCCAGCAGCCTACAGGACGGCTCCTACGAGCAGTACTTC.

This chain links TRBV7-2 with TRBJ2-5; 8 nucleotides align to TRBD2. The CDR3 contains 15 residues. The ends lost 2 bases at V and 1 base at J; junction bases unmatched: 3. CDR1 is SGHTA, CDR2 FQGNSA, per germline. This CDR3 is CASSLHLAGQETQYF. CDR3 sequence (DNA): TGTGCCAGCAGCTTACACCTAGCGGGCCAAGAGACCCAGTACTTC. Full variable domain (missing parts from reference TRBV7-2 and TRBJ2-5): GAGVSQSPSNKVTEKGKDVELRCDPISGHTALYWYRQSLGQGLEFLIYFQGNSAPDKSGLPSDRFSAERTGGSVSTLTIQRTQQEDSAVYLCASSLHLAGQETQYFGPGTRLLVL.

The DNA for the CDR3 is TGTGCCAGCTCACCCCAATACGGACAGGGGGCCGGTGAGCAGTACTTC. Translation: CASSPQYGQGAGEQYF. J is TRBJ2-7 and V is TRBV18, with TRBD1 identical over 11 bases. Looked up from germline, CDR1 is KGHSH and CDR2 is LQKENI. The CDR3 extends over 16 amino acids. V lost 3 bases and J lost 7; bases outside the gene matches: 11.

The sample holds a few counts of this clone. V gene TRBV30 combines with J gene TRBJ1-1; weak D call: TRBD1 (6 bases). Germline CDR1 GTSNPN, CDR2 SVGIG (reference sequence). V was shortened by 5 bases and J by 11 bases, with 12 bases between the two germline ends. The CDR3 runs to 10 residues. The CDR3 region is CAWAGAAAFF. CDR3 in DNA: TGTGCCTGGGCGGGGGCCGCGGCTTTCTTT.

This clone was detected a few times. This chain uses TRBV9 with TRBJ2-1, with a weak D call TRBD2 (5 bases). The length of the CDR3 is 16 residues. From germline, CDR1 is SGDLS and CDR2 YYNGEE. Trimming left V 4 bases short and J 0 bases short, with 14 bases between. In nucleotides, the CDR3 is TGTGCCAGCAGCATTAGCGCCTACAGCTCCTACAATGAGCAGTTCTTC. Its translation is CASSISAYSSYNEQFF.

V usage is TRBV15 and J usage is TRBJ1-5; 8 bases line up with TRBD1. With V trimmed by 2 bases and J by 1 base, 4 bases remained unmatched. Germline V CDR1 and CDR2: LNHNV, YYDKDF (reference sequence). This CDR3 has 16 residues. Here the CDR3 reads CATSRTDRGSNQPQHF. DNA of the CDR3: TGTGCCACCAGCAGAACAGACAGGGGAAGCAATCAGCCCCAGCATTTT. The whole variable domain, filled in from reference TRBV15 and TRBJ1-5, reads DAMVIQNPRYQVTQFGKPVTLSCSQTLNHNVMYWYQQKSSQAPKLLFHYYDKDFNNEADTPDNFQSRRPNTSFCFLDIRSPGLGDTAMYLCATSRTDRGSNQPQHFGDGTRLSIL.

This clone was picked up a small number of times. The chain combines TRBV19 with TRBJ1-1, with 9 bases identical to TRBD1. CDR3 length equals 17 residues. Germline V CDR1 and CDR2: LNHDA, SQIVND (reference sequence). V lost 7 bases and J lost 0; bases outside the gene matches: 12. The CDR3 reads CASTTGQGPGMNTEAFF. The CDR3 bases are TGTGCCAGTACCACAGGACAGGGGCCGGGAATGAACACTGAAGCTTTCTTT.

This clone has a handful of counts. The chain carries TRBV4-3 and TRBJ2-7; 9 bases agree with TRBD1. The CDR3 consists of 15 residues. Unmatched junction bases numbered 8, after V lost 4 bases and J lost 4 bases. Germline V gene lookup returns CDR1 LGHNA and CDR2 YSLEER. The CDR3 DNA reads TGCGCCAGCAGCCGCACCGGGACAGGGTCATACGAGCAGTACTTC. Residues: CASSRTGTGSYEQYF.

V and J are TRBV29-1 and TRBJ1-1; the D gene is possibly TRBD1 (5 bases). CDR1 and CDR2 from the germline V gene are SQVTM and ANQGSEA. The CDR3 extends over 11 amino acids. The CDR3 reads CSGNRGTEAFF. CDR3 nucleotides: TGCAGTGGCAATAGGGGTACAGAAGCTTTCTTT.

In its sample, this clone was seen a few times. This CDR3 is CASSSTGDSYNEQFF. The CDR3 DNA sequence: TGTGCCAGCAGCTCAACAGGGGACTCCTACAATGAGCAGTTCTTC. The J gene is TRBJ2-1, the V gene TRBV11-3; 7 bases agree with TRBD1. In germline, CDR1 is SGHNT, CDR2 YENEEA. The trim removed 4 bases at V and 0 bases at J, leaving 3 bases unmatched. The CDR3 runs to 15 residues.

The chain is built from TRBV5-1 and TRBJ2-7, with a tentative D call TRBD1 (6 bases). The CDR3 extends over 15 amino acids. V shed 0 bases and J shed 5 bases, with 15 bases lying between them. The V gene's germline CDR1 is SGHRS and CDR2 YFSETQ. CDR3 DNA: TGCGCCAGCAGCTTGGACCCCACAGGGATCAACGAGCAGTACTTC. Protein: CASSLDPTGINEQYF.

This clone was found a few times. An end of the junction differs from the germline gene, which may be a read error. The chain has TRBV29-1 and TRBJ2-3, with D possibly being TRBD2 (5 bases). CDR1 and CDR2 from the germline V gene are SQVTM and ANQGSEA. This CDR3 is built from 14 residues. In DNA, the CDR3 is TGCAGCGTCGAAGAGGGTTACAGCGGAGATACGCAGTATTTT. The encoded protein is CSVEEGYSGDTQYF.

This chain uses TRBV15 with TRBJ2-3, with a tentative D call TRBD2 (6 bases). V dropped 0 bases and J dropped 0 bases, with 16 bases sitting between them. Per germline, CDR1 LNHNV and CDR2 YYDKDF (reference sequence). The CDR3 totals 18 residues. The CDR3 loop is CATSRERLVQESTDTQYF. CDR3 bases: TGTGCCACCAGCAGAGAGAGACTAGTTCAGGAAAGCACAGATACGCAGTATTTT.

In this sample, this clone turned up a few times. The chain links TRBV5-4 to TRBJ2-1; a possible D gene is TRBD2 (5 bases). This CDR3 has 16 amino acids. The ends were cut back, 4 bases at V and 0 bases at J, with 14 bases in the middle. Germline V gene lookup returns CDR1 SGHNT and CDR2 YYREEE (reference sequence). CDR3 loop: CASSGPGSSSYNEQFF. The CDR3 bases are TGTGCCAGCAGCGGACCGGGATCGAGCTCCTACAATGAGCAGTTCTTC.

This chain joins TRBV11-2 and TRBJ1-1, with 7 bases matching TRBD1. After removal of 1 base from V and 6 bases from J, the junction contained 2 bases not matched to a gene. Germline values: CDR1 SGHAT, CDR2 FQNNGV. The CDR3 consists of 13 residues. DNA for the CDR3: TGTGCCAGCAGCTTAGGACAGGGTTCTGAAGCTTTCTTT. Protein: CASSLGQGSEAFF.